Listed below are T cell receptor beta chains from one sample, sequenced in a study of cytomegalovirus exposure and HLA in healthy donors. Clones were sequenced by immunoSEQ multiplex PCR, and TCRdb holds only the in-frame ones, with some missing. There are over 150,000 clones in the sample; around 80% occur only once, and approximately 1.5% lies in the top ten. The specimen was PBMCs. The receptors were sampled from a girl aged 5 to 17 in good health and CMV-seropositive. Both conserved end residues are part of each CDR3. Each record gives: clone size, D gene, V gene, J gene, CDR3 DNA, CDR3 protein. The D gene is left open where the match is weak. Only some rows state a clone size, as once, few, many or a class for expanded clones.

-	-	TRBV19	TRBJ1-1	TGTGCCAGTAGAAAACAGGGCGAGGCTGAAGCTTTCTTT	CASRKQGEAEAFF
-	TRBD1	TRBV30	TRBJ1-5	TGTGCCTGGAATAGGGGACAGGGGGGTCAGCCCCAGCATTTT	CAWNRGQGGQPQHF
-	TRBD1	TRBV6-6	TRBJ1-5	TGTGCCAGCAGCTTATGGTGGGACAGTAGCAATCAGCCCCAGCATTTT	CASSLWWDSSNQPQHF
-	-	TRBV19	TRBJ1-1	TGTGCCAGTAGTATCCTAGGTGACGGGACTGAAGCTTTCTTT	CASSILGDGTEAFF
once	TRBD2	TRBV5-1	TRBJ2-2	TGCGCCAGCAGCTTCACTTATACTAGCGGGGGGAACACCGGGGAGCTGTTTTTT	CASSFTYTSGGNTGELFF
-	-	TRBV6-1	TRBJ2-1	TGTGCCAGCGACAAAGGGAGAGGAACCTACAATGAGCAGTTCTTC	CASDKGRGTYNEQFF
-	TRBD1	TRBV27	TRBJ2-7	TGTGCCAGCACCCGACAGGGGACATACGAGCAGTACTTC	CASTRQGTYEQYF
-	-	TRBV7-2	TRBJ2-1	TGTGCCAGCAGCTTAGTACGGCTAGCTGTCTACAATGAGCAGTTCTTC	CASSLVRLAVYNEQFF
once	-	TRBV28	TRBJ1-1	TGTGCCAGCAGTACCCACCCCCAGGGGTGGACTGAAGCTTTCTTT	CASSTHPQGWTEAFF
-	TRBD2	TRBV7-4	TRBJ2-1	TGTGCCAGCAGCTTGACTAGCGGGAGGCCTCCTCCCTACAATGAGCAGTTCTTC	CASSLTSGRPPPYNEQFF
-	-	TRBV5-1	TRBJ1-1	TGCGCCAGCAGCGAGGCAGGGGTTGGCACTGAAGCTTTCTTT	CASSEAGVGTEAFF
few	-	TRBV27	TRBJ2-1	TGTGCCAGCAGGGGGCTCCTGCACAATGAGCAGTTCTTC	CASRGLLHNEQFF
-	TRBD2	TRBV2	TRBJ2-1	TGTGCCAGCAGTGAAGGGGTAGCGGGAGGTGGCAATGAGCAGTTCTTC	CASSEGVAGGGNEQFF
-	TRBD1	TRBV10-3	TRBJ2-7	TGTGCCATCAGTCCGGGACAGGGTTACGAGCAGTACTTC	CAISPGQGYEQYF
-	-	TRBV9	TRBJ2-3	TGTGCCAGCAGCGTAGTCGGCACAGATACGCAGTATTTT	CASSVVGTDTQYF
once	-	TRBV10-3	TRBJ2-3	TGTGCCATCAGTGAGAGTTTGTGGGAGTCCACAGATACGCAGTATTTT	CAISESLWESTDTQYF
-	-	TRBV5-6	TRBJ1-3	TGTGCCAGCAGCCTGGGGGCGAGCTCTGGAAACACCATATATTTT	CASSLGASSGNTIYF
-	-	TRBV21-1	TRBJ1-1	TGTGCCAGCAGGACGGGACAGGGGGCCGGAGTCACTGAAGCTTTCTTT	CASRTGQGAGVTEAFF
once	TRBD2	TRBV30	TRBJ2-7	TGTGCCTGGTGTAAGCGGGGGGCCTACGAGCAGTACTTC	CAWCKRGAYEQYF
-	TRBD2	TRBV4-3	TRBJ2-1	TGCGCCAGCAGCAGGCAAAGTAGCGGGGAGGGCGGGGAGCAGTTCTTC	CASSRQSSGEGGEQFF
-	-	TRBV5-1	TRBJ2-7	TGCGCCAGCAGCTTCCGGCCTAGCGCCCGTTGGGACGAGCAGTACTTC	CASSFRPSARWDEQYF
few	-	TRBV18	TRBJ1-1	TGTGCCAGCTCACCTCTACAGGGTAGAGAGACTGAAGCTTTCTTT	CASSPLQGRETEAFF
once	-	TRBV7-3	TRBJ2-7	TGTGCCAGCAGCTTAAACCAGGAAGACGAGCAGTACTTC	CASSLNQEDEQYF
-	-	TRBV10-2	TRBJ1-5	TGCGCCAGCAGTGAGTCCCCCGGGAATAGCAATCAGCCCCAGCATTTT	CASSESPGNSNQPQHF
few	TRBD1	TRBV28	TRBJ1-5	TGTGCCAGCAGGGGACAGGGGGCGTTGATGGCTCAGCCCCAGCATTTT	CASRGQGALMAQPQHF
-	TRBD2	TRBV30	TRBJ2-1	TGTGCCTGGAGTGAGGTGGGACTAGCGGGTGAGCAGTTCTTC	CAWSEVGLAGEQFF
-	TRBD1	TRBV18	TRBJ2-2	TGTGCCAGCTCACTCAGGGGGCCGAACACCGGGGAGCTGTTTTTT	CASSLRGPNTGELFF
-	-	TRBV6-1	TRBJ1-1	TGTGCCAGCAGTGAACAGTGGAACACTGAAGCTTTCTTT	CASSEQWNTEAFF